These 20 T cell receptor beta chains came from one sample sequenced in a study of blood T cell repertoires in COVID-19. Only in-frame clones appear in the TCRdb table, and some are missing; sequencing was by immunoSEQ multiplex PCR. The table lists around 250,000 clones, 65% to 85% of them singletons. Sequencing was carried out using peripheral blood. These receptors all stem from a man aged 40-49 years with active or convalescent COVID-19.

This chain joins TRBV9 and TRBJ2-1, with 8 bases fitting TRBD2. The CDR3 is made up of 15 amino acids. Trimming took 0 bases from V and 3 from J; bases not matched to a gene: 2. Germline V lookup: CDR1 SGDLS, CDR2 YYNGEE. DNA of the CDR3: TGTGCCAGCAGCGTAGGACTAGCGTTCTACAATGAGCAGTTCTTC. Translation gives CASSVGLAFYNEQFF.

V is TRBV7-8 and J is TRBJ2-1; 7 bases line up with TRBD2. Germline CDR1 is SGHVS and CDR2 is FQNEAQ. Trimming took 3 bases from V and 2 from J; bases not matched to a gene: 10. The length of the CDR3 is 17 residues. The CDR3 protein is CASSFGTAGHPYNEQFF. The CDR3 coding sequence is TGTGCCAGCAGCTTCGGTACAGCGGGGCACCCCTACAATGAGCAGTTCTTC. The complete variable domain, with remaining parts taken from reference TRBV7-8 and TRBJ2-1, reads GAGVSQSPRYKVAKRGQDVALRCDPISGHVSLFWYQQALGQGPEFLTYFQNEAQLDKSGLPSDRFFAERPEGSVSTLKIQRTQQEDSAVYLCASSFGTAGHPYNEQFFGPGTRLTVL.

The gene calls are TRBV29-1 and TRBJ1-1; no definite D call. V dropped 6 bases and J dropped 3 bases, with 14 bases sitting between them. The CDR3 sequence is 13 residues long. Germline loops: CDR1 SQVTM, CDR2 ANQGSEA. This CDR3 reads CSVLAGSYTEAFF. In DNA form, the CDR3 reads TGCAGCGTCCTCGCGGGCAGCTACACTGAAGCTTTCTTT.

The chain carries TRBV7-9 and TRBJ2-3; D not certain. The CDR3 has 15 amino acids. The V end lost 2 bases, the J end lost 1 base, and 10 bases lay between the germline ends. Germline V gene sequence: CDR1 SEHNR, CDR2 FQNEAQ (reference sequence). The CDR3 protein is CASSLIRVRTDTQYF. CDR3 DNA sequence: TGTGCCAGCAGCTTAATCCGAGTCCGCACAGATACGCAGTATTTT. The variable domain in full, completed from reference TRBV7-9 and TRBJ2-3, reads DTGVSQNPRHKITKRGQNVTFRCDPISEHNRLYWYRQTLGQGPEFLTYFQNEAQLEKSRLLSDRFSAERPKGSFSTLEIQRTEQGDSAMYLCASSLIRVRTDTQYFGPGTRLTVL.

The V gene is TRBV30, the J gene TRBJ1-4; 8 bases fit TRBD1. The germline gives CDR1 GTSNPN, CDR2 SVGIG (reference sequence). The V and J ends lost 5 bases and 4 bases, in that order; junction bases with no gene match: 9. The CDR3 is 15 amino acids. Here the CDR3 reads CAWGTGSYGNEKLFF. In DNA form, the CDR3 reads TGTGCCTGGGGGACAGGATCTTACGGTAATGAAAAACTGTTTTTT.

The CDR3 region is CASSQGQYRLGGEKLFF. CDR3 sequence (DNA): TGTGCCAGCAGCCAGGGGCAGTATAGGTTGGGTGGGGAAAAACTGTTTTTT. The chain employs TRBV7-2 and TRBJ1-4; the D gene is possibly TRBD1 (6 bases). Looked up from germline, CDR1 is SGHTA and CDR2 is FQGNSA. V lost 5 bases to trimming and J lost 8 bases, with 24 bases between them. CDR3 size: 17 residues.

The chain is built from TRBV7-9 and TRBJ2-7, with 7 bases matching TRBD2. The CDR3 is 15 residues long. Germline lookup yields CDR1 SEHNR and CDR2 FQNEAQ (reference sequence). With V trimmed by 5 bases and J by 2 bases, 9 bases remained unmatched. The CDR3 DNA is TGTGCCAGCAGCACGACTAGCATGGGAGCCTACGAGCAGTACTTC. Protein sequence: CASSTTSMGAYEQYF.

The J gene is TRBJ1-5, the V gene TRBV28; D is perhaps TRBD1 (5 bases). CDR1 and CDR2 from the germline V gene are MDHEN and SYDVKM. Trimming took 4 bases from V and 4 from J, leaving 14 bases between them. The length of the CDR3 is 15 residues. This CDR3 is CASSYTAGGNQPQHF. CDR3 sequence (DNA): TGTGCCAGCAGTTATACGGCGGGGGGGAATCAGCCCCAGCATTTT. Filled out from reference TRBV28 and TRBJ1-5, the complete variable domain reads DVKVTQSSRYLVKRTGEKVFLECVQDMDHENMFWYRQDPGLGLRLIYFSYDVKMKEKGDIPEGYSVSREKKERFSLILESASTNQTSMYLCASSYTAGGNQPQHFGDGTRLSIL.

V usage is TRBV19 and J usage is TRBJ1-1; no clear D gene. CDR3 length equals 13 residues. The V gene's germline CDR1 is LNHDA and CDR2 SQIVND (reference sequence). V was shortened by 3 bases and J by 1 base, with 6 bases between the two germline ends. For the CDR3, the DNA is TGTGCCAGTAGTATGCGGGAGAACACTGAAGCTTTCTTT. Its translation: CASSMRENTEAFF. The full variable domain, its missing parts supplied by reference TRBV19 and TRBJ1-1, is DGGITQSPKYLFRKEGQNVTLSCEQNLNHDAMYWYRQDPGQGLRLIYYSQIVNDFQKGDIAEGYSVSREKKESFPLTVTSAQKNPTAFYLCASSMRENTEAFFGQGTRLTVV.

The chain recombines TRBV19 with TRBJ2-7, with D possibly matching TRBD1 (5 bases). Germline lookup yields CDR1 LNHDA and CDR2 SQIVND (reference sequence). Deletions cut 3 bases from V and 0 bases from J, with 12 bases between. This CDR3 contains 15 residues. The CDR3 nucleotides read TGTGCCAGTAGTATCGTGGGGCAGGCCTCCTACGAGCAGTACTTC. This encodes CASSIVGQASYEQYF.

The chain uses TRBV12-3 or TRBV12-4 and TRBJ2-5; 9 positions match TRBD1. This CDR3 spans 13 amino acids. J was trimmed by 4 bases and V by 6 bases; bases with no gene match: 3. The CDR3 DNA is TGTGCCAGCAGGACACAGGGGGCAGAGACCCAGTACTTC. It specifies CASRTQGAETQYF.

This clone was counted once. The V call is TRBV5-1, the J call TRBJ1-2; 9 positions agree with TRBD1. The CDR3 runs to 14 residues. After removal of 3 bases from V and 5 bases from J, the junction contained 5 bases not matched to a gene. Germline CDR1 SGHRS, CDR2 YFSETQ. DNA of the CDR3: TGCGCCAGCAGCTGGGACAGGGTGGAATATGGCTACACCTTC. It encodes CASSWDRVEYGYTF.

The gene calls are TRBV7-2 and TRBJ2-7; 7 bases agree with TRBD2. V trimming: 1 base; J trimming: 2 bases; junction bases outside the gene matches: 2. The CDR3 extends over 14 amino acids. Per germline, CDR1 SGHTA and CDR2 FQGNSA. CDR3 DNA: TGTGCCAGCAGCTTAGATGCGGGAGCCTACGAGCAGTACTTC. Its translation is CASSLDAGAYEQYF.

This clone was seen more than once but under ten times. This chain connects TRBV5-1 to TRBJ2-1; TRBD1 matches 7 bases. The CDR3 spans 16 residues. In germline, CDR1 is SGHRS, CDR2 YFSETQ. Trimming removed 0 bases from V and 4 bases from J; junction bases left unmatched: 7. The CDR3 loop is CASSLGEGAPYNEQFF. The CDR3 nucleotides are TGCGCCAGCAGCTTGGGCGAGGGGGCGCCGTACAATGAGCAGTTCTTC.

The chain couples TRBV7-9 to TRBJ1-1; a possible D gene is TRBD1 (5 bases). The V gene lost 5 bases and the J gene lost 11 bases, with 15 bases spanning the gap. This CDR3 is built from 12 residues. The germline V gene has CDR1 SEHNR and CDR2 FQNEAQ (reference sequence). Written as DNA, the CDR3 is TGTGCCAGCAGCCTCGGGGGGTTAGAGGCTTTCTTT. It is translated as CASSLGGLEAFF.

This clone was seen only a few times. The rearrangement uses TRBV29-1 and TRBJ2-3; TRBD1 matches at 11 bases. The CDR3 covers 13 residues. The V gene end was trimmed by 6 bases and the J gene end by 6 bases; junction bases not matched to a gene: 5. Germline lookup yields CDR1 SQVTM and CDR2 ANQGSEA. CDR3 coding DNA: TGCAGCGTGGCAGGGACAGGGGGTGATACGCAGTATTTT. It specifies CSVAGTGGDTQYF.

The V and J genes are TRBV7-9 and TRBJ2-7; 15 nucleotides match TRBD2. This CDR3 region has 18 residues. Germline V gives CDR1 SEHNR, CDR2 FQNEAQ (reference sequence). Trimming cost V 5 bases and J 3 bases; bases outside gene matches: 11. The CDR3 sequence is CASSPGTSGGPRFYEQYF. The CDR3 bases are TGTGCCAGCAGCCCAGGGACTAGCGGGGGGCCCCGATTCTACGAGCAGTACTTC.

Comments on this clone: Distinct nucleotide sequences in the sample also encode this CDR3. The rearrangement links TRBV7-9 to TRBJ2-3; D remains unclear. This CDR3 spans 13 amino acids. Germline loops: CDR1 SEHNR, CDR2 FQNEAQ (reference sequence). The ends were cut back, 6 bases at V and 0 bases at J, with 7 bases in the middle. CDR3 in DNA: TGTGCCAGCAGTAGCACTAGCACAGATACGCAGTATTTT. This codes for CASSSTSTDTQYF.

The chain carries TRBV30 and TRBJ2-1, with 10 nucleotides matching TRBD2. V was clipped by 3 bases and J by 6 bases; unmatched bases: 14. Germline V gene data show CDR1 as GTSNPN and CDR2 as SVGIG (reference sequence). The CDR3 loop spans 17 amino acids. The CDR3 nucleotides are TGTGCCTGGAGCCCCTTAGAGGCTAGCGGGGGTATCAATGAGCAGTTCTTC. Translated, it gives CAWSPLEASGGINEQFF.

The chain links TRBV28 to TRBJ1-1; TRBD1 might be the D (5 bases). Germline V CDR1 and CDR2: MDHEN, SYDVKM. The V and J ends lost 2 bases and 1 base respectively, with 5 bases between them. CDR3 length: 13 residues. The CDR3: CASSLDRNTEAFF. CDR3 nucleotides: TGTGCCAGCAGTTTAGACAGGAACACTGAAGCTTTCTTT.